This entry describes one TCR beta chain. A second PCR of roughly 7 to 11 cycles used a sample-barcoded 5' primer and a J-beta primer mix. Via MiXCR, TCRdb re-called the 5' RACE reads, giving one row per CDR3 protein. The table shows 1.5 million to 2 million distinct CDR3 sequences, with around 50% occurring only once. The sample comes from a study of blood T cells in healthy people across ages. The V gene's germline CDR1 is SGHDN and CDR2 FVKESK. V gave up 5 bases and J gave up 7 bases; unmatched junction bases: 5. The CDR3 length is 14 residues. The material sequenced was blood. V gene TRBV14 combines with J gene TRBJ1-6; TRBD1 matches 7 bases. The TCR originated in a middle-aged woman in good health. In nucleotides, the CDR3 is TGTGCCAGCAGCTCACAGGGGAAGAATTCACCCCTCCACTTT. It specifies CASSSQGKNSPLHF.